The next 16 T cell receptor beta chains were all read from a single sample in a study of blood T cell repertoires in COVID-19 (dated by TCRdb to the early 2020s). Libraries came from the immunoSEQ multiplex PCR assay. The source is immuneACCESS, and TCRdb retained only in-frame sequences with V and J called. Part of the clones is not carried over; for the studies checked, unresolved V genes explain less than half of this, and the remainder is unexplained. The sample table shows a few hundred thousand clones, and under 90% are seen once. The ten largest clones add up to around 3.2% of the sample. The sequenced material came from peripheral blood. The receptors stem from a woman between 18 and 29 years old with acute or convalescent COVID-19.

The chain joins TRBV6-1 to TRBJ2-7; D ambiguous. V dropped 2 bases and J dropped 2 bases, with 7 bases sitting between them. The length of the CDR3 is 13 residues. Germline V gives CDR1 MNHNS, CDR2 SASEGT. DNA of the CDR3: TGTGCCAGCAGTGAACCCGAGACCTACGAGCAGTACTTC. Its protein product is CASSEPETYEQYF.

This rearrangement joins TRBV13 to TRBJ2-7; weak D call: TRBD2 (6 bases). The V end was cut by 2 bases, the J end by 1 base, with 9 bases between. Germline CDR1 is PRHDT and CDR2 is FYEKMQ (reference sequence). CDR3 size: 14 residues. This chain's CDR3 is CASSLNRGSYEQYF. The CDR3 DNA follows: TGTGCCAGCAGCTTAAACCGGGGGTCCTACGAGCAGTACTTC. The full variable domain, its missing parts supplied by reference TRBV13 and TRBJ2-7, is AAGVIQSPRHLIKEKRETATLKCYPIPRHDTVYWYQQGPGQDPQFLISFYEKMQSDKGSIPDRFSAQQFSDYHSELNMSSLELGDSALYFCASSLNRGSYEQYFGPGTRLTVT.

The chain combines TRBV6-2 or TRBV6-3 with TRBJ2-7; a weak D match, TRBD2 (6 bases). With 2 bases removed from V and 2 bases from J, the gap between germline ends came to 10 bases. The CDR3 spans 14 residues. The V gene's germline CDR1 is MNHEY and CDR2 SVGEGT. CDR3 region: CASSYGSGAYEQYF. CDR3 DNA: TGTGCCAGCAGTTACGGCTCGGGAGCCTACGAGCAGTACTTC.

V usage is TRBV5-5 and J usage is TRBJ2-3, with a weak D call TRBD2 (5 bases). V lost 0 bases to trimming and J lost 2 bases, with 10 bases between them. Germline CDR1 and CDR2: SGHKS and YYEKEE (reference sequence). The CDR3 spans 15 residues. The CDR3 reads CASSLDRRVTDTQYF. The DNA for the CDR3 is TGTGCCAGCAGCTTGGATAGGCGGGTCACAGATACGCAGTATTTT.

The chain has TRBV28 and TRBJ1-5; TRBD1 might be the D (5 bases). Trimming pared 2 bases from V and 7 bases from J, leaving 18 bases between. Germline V gene data show CDR1 as MDHEN and CDR2 as SYDVKM. This CDR3 is built from 16 residues. For the CDR3, the DNA is TGTGCCAGCAGTTTACGGTCAAGCAGGGAAGGACAGCCCCAGCATTTT. Encoded protein: CASSLRSSREGQPQHF.

The chain uses TRBV5-4 and TRBJ2-7, with 10 bases fitting TRBD2. This CDR3 is 15 amino acids long. Germline CDR1 SGHNT, CDR2 YYREEE (reference sequence). V lost 0 bases and J lost 6; bases outside the gene matches: 6. DNA for the CDR3: TGTGCCAGCAGCTTGGCCCTAGCGGGAGATATCGAGCAGTACTTC. Its translation is CASSLALAGDIEQYF.

The chain uses TRBV28 and TRBJ2-4, with a possible D match to TRBD1 (6 bases). This CDR3 is 19 amino acids long. CDR1 and CDR2 (germline): MDHEN, SYDVKM. V lost 1 base, J lost 0 bases, and 19 bases lay in between. The CDR3 DNA reads as TGTGCCAGCAGTTTATACAGGGCCCGTTGGGATTTAGCCAAAAACATTCAGTACTTC. The encoded protein is CASSLYRARWDLAKNIQYF.

The rearrangement uses TRBV6-6 and TRBJ1-2; the match to TRBD1 covers 7 bases. The trim removed 6 bases at V and 2 bases at J, leaving 9 bases unmatched. The germline gives CDR1 MNHNY, CDR2 SVGAGI (reference sequence). The CDR3 spans 15 residues. CDR3 DNA sequence: TGTGCCAGCAGCACAACGGACAGGTACAACTATGGCTACACCTTC. It yields the protein CASSTTDRYNYGYTF.

The CDR3 region has the DNA TGTGCCAGCAGCCGACTAGCGGGGAACCCCTACGAGCAGTACTTC. This codes for CASSRLAGNPYEQYF. The chain uses TRBV6-2 or TRBV6-3 and TRBJ2-7, with TRBD2 matching over 11 bases. Germline lookup yields CDR1 MNHEY and CDR2 SVGEGT. The CDR3 runs 15 residues. V dropped 6 bases and J dropped 2; count of bases not matched to a gene: 6.

The chain carries TRBV7-2 and TRBJ2-6, with 12 bases lining up with TRBD2. V shed 5 bases, J shed 0 bases, and the junction held 5 bases outside the gene matches. The CDR3 consists of 18 residues. Germline V CDR1 and CDR2: SGHTA, FQGNSA. The CDR3 DNA is TGTGCCAGCAGCCGCGGACTAGCGGGGAGCTCTGGGGCCAACGTCCTGACTTTC. Translated, it gives CASSRGLAGSSGANVLTF. Full variable domain (outside the CDR3, taken from reference TRBV7-2 and TRBJ2-6): GAGVSQSPSNKVTEKGKDVELRCDPISGHTALYWYRQSLGQGLEFLIYFQGNSAPDKSGLPSDRFSAERTGGSVSTLTIQRTQQEDSAVYLCASSRGLAGSSGANVLTFGAGSRLTVL.

The chain is built from TRBV3-1 (or the pseudogene TRBV3-2) and TRBJ2-7, with 12 bases that match TRBD1. Germline CDR1 reads LGHDT; CDR2 reads YNNKEL (reference sequence). CDR3 length: 14 amino acids. Trimming at V came to 4 bases and at J to 6 bases, leaving 4 bases not matched to a gene. CDR3 nucleotide sequence: TGTGCCAGCAGCCCCGGGACAGGGGGCGCCGAGCAGTACTTC. Its protein is CASSPGTGGAEQYF.

In its sample, this clone was seen once. CDR3 amino acids: CASSRSGQGNTEAFF. CDR3 sequence (DNA): TGTGCCAGCAGCCGCTCCGGACAGGGGAACACTGAAGCTTTCTTT. The chain couples TRBV7-2 to TRBJ1-1; 8 nucleotides agree with TRBD1. Germline V CDR1 and CDR2: SGHTA, FQGNSA. This CDR3 has 15 residues. V shed 5 bases, J shed 1 base, and the junction held 6 bases outside the gene matches. The full variable domain, its missing parts supplied by reference TRBV7-2 and TRBJ1-1, is GAGVSQSPSNKVTEKGKDVELRCDPISGHTALYWYRQSLGQGLEFLIYFQGNSAPDKSGLPSDRFSAERTGGSVSTLTIQRTQQEDSAVYLCASSRSGQGNTEAFFGQGTRLTVV.

Concerning this clone itself: The same CDR3 also results from other DNA sequences found in this sample. V is TRBV7-2 and J is TRBJ1-4, with unresolved D. This CDR3 comprises 15 residues. V lost 5 bases to trimming and J lost 0 bases, with 10 bases between them. Per germline, CDR1 SGHTA and CDR2 FQGNSA. The CDR3: CASSPYRATNEKLFF. CDR3 in DNA: TGTGCCAGCAGCCCGTACCGCGCAACTAATGAAAAACTGTTTTTT.

The rearrangement links TRBV6-1 to TRBJ2-7; D unresolved. The V and J ends lost 1 base and 2 bases respectively, with 9 bases between them. The CDR3 runs 14 residues. Germline values: CDR1 MNHNS, CDR2 SASEGT. As DNA, the CDR3 is TGTGCCAGCAGTGAAGGGGCCCCCCCCTACGAGCAGTACTTC. Amino acid sequence: CASSEGAPPYEQYF.

The rearrangement links TRBV7-6 to TRBJ2-7; 8 bases align to TRBD1. The CDR3 extends over 17 amino acids. V trimming: 1 base; J trimming: 5 bases; junction bases outside the gene matches: 13. Germline V lookup: CDR1 SGHVS, CDR2 FNYEAQ. The CDR3 DNA reads as TGTGCCAGCAGCTTAGTTCCGCCACAGGGGGGTGTCCACGAGCAGTACTTC. Translating gives CASSLVPPQGGVHEQYF.

J is TRBJ2-7 and V is TRBV9, with D possibly matching TRBD1 (5 bases). Trimming shortened V by 0 bases and J by 2 bases, and 12 bases separated the two germline ends. The CDR3 loop spans 15 amino acids. Germline CDR1 SGDLS, CDR2 YYNGEE. CDR3 protein: CASSVDQGLTYEQYF. The CDR3 DNA is TGTGCCAGCAGCGTAGATCAGGGCTTAACCTACGAGCAGTACTTC.